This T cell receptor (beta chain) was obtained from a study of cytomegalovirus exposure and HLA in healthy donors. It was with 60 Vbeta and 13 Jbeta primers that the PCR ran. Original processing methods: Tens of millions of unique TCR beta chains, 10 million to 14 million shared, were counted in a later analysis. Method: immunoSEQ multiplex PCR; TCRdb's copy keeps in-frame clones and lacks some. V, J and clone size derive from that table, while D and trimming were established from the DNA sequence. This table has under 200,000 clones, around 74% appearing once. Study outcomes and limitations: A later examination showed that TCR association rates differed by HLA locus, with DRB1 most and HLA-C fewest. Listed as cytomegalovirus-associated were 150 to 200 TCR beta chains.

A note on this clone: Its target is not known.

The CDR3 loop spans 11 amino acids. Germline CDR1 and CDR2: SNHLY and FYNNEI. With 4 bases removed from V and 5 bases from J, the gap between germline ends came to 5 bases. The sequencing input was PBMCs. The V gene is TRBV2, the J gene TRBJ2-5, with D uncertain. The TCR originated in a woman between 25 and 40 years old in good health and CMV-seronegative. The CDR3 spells CASSVRETQYF. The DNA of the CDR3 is TGTGCCAGCAGTGTCAGGGAGACCCAGTACTTC.